The clone carrying this T cell receptor beta chain has only a few counts. Antigen unknown. The source of the sample is a study of blood T cells in healthy people across ages. The second PCR ran 7 to 11 cycles with a sample-barcoded 5' primer and J-beta primers. MiXCR, applied by TCRdb to the 5' RACE reads, yields one record per CDR3 protein. Of about 800,000 distinct CDR3 sequences in the sample, more than 20% were seen once. Study results and caveats: Expanded clonotype changes were possibly confounded by unknown donor CMV status. The authors considered diversity estimates from one million T cells to be underestimates.

With 0 bases clipped from V and 12 bases from J, the junction kept 13 bases outside the gene matches. Germline V lookup: CDR1 SGHRS, CDR2 YFSETQ. The length of the CDR3 is 17 residues. These data were also filed under a second study, of T cells of mothers and their children. That source notes: A few healthy Caucasian mothers and their six children donated. It was observed that no persistent microchimeric T cell clones could be detected.

The receptor was isolated from a boy aged 10-17 years in good health. The gene calls are TRBV5-1 and TRBJ2-1; 12 nucleotides align to TRBD2. Sequenced material: blood. This CDR3 reads CASSLVLAGGPLMRQFF. The CDR3, as DNA: TGCGCCAGCAGCTTGGTTCTAGCGGGAGGGCCGTTGATGCGGCAGTTCTTC.